The T cell receptor (beta chain) under discussion was sequenced for a study of T cells in Graves' hyperthyroidism and ophthalmopathy. Study context: Blood from the periphery was taken at initial diagnosis, before any treatment.

This clonotype was seen only a few times. Its target is not known. Amplification targeted TCR beta CDR3 regions from RNA transcripts. A first-round RT-PCR of the TCR CDR3 used the HTBI primer set. TCRdb passed the multiplex PCR reads through MiXCR, listing each CDR3 protein once. This sample has 500,000 to 550,000 distinct CDR3 sequences, with 15% to 20% found just once. Any patient presenting with uncontrolled infection, other autoimmune disease, pregnancy or lactation was left out. The diagnoses drew upon clinical symptoms, serum thyroxine and TRAb, thyroid ultrasound and orbital computed tomography. Overall study results and limits: A 13 V-J model separated ophthalmopathy from stable hyperthyroidism.

Sample: blood. This clonotype was obtained from a man aged 35-49 years with Graves' ophthalmopathy.

The CDR3 DNA sequence: TGTGCCAGCAGTTTAAAAGGGTGGGACTACGAGCAGTACTTC. Its protein is CASSLKGWDYEQYF. The chain links TRBV27 to TRBJ2-7, with D unresolved. The CDR3 is 14 amino acids. CDR1 MNHEY and CDR2 SMNVEV come from the germline V gene (reference sequence). V gave up 2 bases and J gave up 3 bases, with 11 bases separating them.